A selection of T cell receptor beta chains follows, all from one sample in a study of shared clonotypes between healthy human individuals. Sequencing used immunoSEQ multiplex PCR; TCRdb keeps in-frame clones, though not all of them. The sample lists about a million clones, about 75% occurring once. Sequenced sample: memory CD4+ T cells sorted from blood. The origin of the receptors is a man aged 18 to 30 in good health. Each CDR3 is given with its conserved first and last residue. Fields, in order: J gene, V gene, CDR3 protein.

TRBJ1-1 | TRBV28 | CASRSPGQGLNTEAFF
TRBJ1-1 | TRBV5-6 | CASSLDPPVRGRKAFF
TRBJ2-7 | TRBV29-1 | CSVSLGAYEQYF
TRBJ2-7 | TRBV18 | CASSPETRVQYEQYF
TRBJ2-7 | TRBV19 | CASRSGLYEQYF
TRBJ2-7 | TRBV6-5 | CASSYLRTGTLYEQYF
TRBJ1-4 | TRBV20-1 | CSASMGKLFF
TRBJ2-1 | TRBV5-5 | CASSLEGGGATHEQFF
TRBJ1-1 | TRBV6-4 | CASSSGKNTEAFF
TRBJ1-5 | TRBV19 | CASSKAFGQPQHF
TRBJ2-3 | TRBV7-8 | CASSPRRSGGGDTQYF
TRBJ2-7 | TRBV10-2 | CASSGTRNEQYF
TRBJ1-1 | TRBV10-1 | CASSGQGWTEAFF
TRBJ2-3 | TRBV7-2 | CASSSRVTDTQYF
TRBJ2-7 | TRBV12-1 | CASSFSHSYEQYF
TRBJ2-3 | TRBV19 | CASRDTGLTDTQYF
TRBJ2-7 | TRBV10-2 | CASSEAAGGSYEQYF
TRBJ2-3 | TRBV7-2 | CASSLEFLGSGSTDTQYF
TRBJ2-4 | TRBV6-6 | CASREDFAKNIQYF
TRBJ1-2 | TRBV7-2 | CASSSRSGGGYTF
TRBJ2-7 | TRBV6-5 | CASSYSPRGSYEQYF
TRBJ1-2 | TRBV5-6 | CASEIFGGDPNYGYTF
TRBJ2-1 | TRBV5-1 | CASSTGTNEQFF
TRBJ2-2 | TRBV5-1 | CASSTTTENTGELFF
TRBJ2-5 | TRBV9 | CASSVAAGSGKTQYF
TRBJ2-3 | TRBV7-9 | CASSLVGNPDTQYF
TRBJ1-1 | TRBV11-2 | CASSLDGANTEAFF
TRBJ2-1 | TRBV5-1 | CASSSGTSLHNEQFF
TRBJ1-2 | TRBV19 | CASRDRGDYGYTF
TRBJ1-5 | TRBV6-1 | CASSEAWGGGSNQPQHF
TRBJ1-3 | TRBV30 | CAWSSSSGNTIYF
TRBJ1-1 | TRBV14 | CASSYTRNTEAFF
TRBJ1-5 | TRBV28 | CASSETGNQPQHF
TRBJ2-3 | TRBV7-2 | CASSSVSTDTQYF
TRBJ1-2 | TRBV19 | CATQSIGGRNYGYTF
TRBJ1-1 | TRBV6-5 | CASSPPTSGAEAFF
TRBJ2-5 | TRBV5-4 | CASSLVAGGWAQETQYF
TRBJ1-5 | TRBV19 | CASSIQSRGVHQPQHF
TRBJ2-2 | TRBV10-3 | CAISESNRASNTGELFF
TRBJ2-7 | TRBV30 | CAWRRAFEQYF
TRBJ1-3 | TRBV10-3 | CAISPSGQSSGNTIYF
TRBJ2-7 | TRBV11-2 | CASSFVSGRGVEQYF
TRBJ1-4 | TRBV4-1 | CASSPPGQGNEKLFF
TRBJ1-6 | TRBV19 | CASSISGDNSPLHF
TRBJ1-6 | TRBV5-1 | CASRLDRTGSPLHF
TRBJ2-3 | TRBV27 | CASSFGRITDTQYF